This paragraph reports one T cell receptor beta chain. Its antigen is as yet unknown. The data are from a study of cytomegalovirus exposure and HLA in healthy donors. Assay: immunoSEQ multiplex PCR; the TCRdb copy retains only in-frame clones and omits some. The data show about 260,000 clones, less than 95% seen once. V lost 0 bases, J lost 8 bases, and 18 bases lay in between. The germline V gene encodes CDR1 SGDLS and CDR2 YYNGEE. The CDR3 covers 16 residues. General study points: In vitro, three CMV-associated chains proved specific for CMV antigens. The authors enumerated around 150 TCR beta chains as linked to cytomegalovirus. Both high specificity and high sensitivity reportedly marked the classifier's diagnosis of cytomegalovirus status.

This clonotype was obtained from a woman aged 30 to 39 in good health and CMV-seronegative. The sequencing sample was made of PBMCs. The J gene is TRBJ2-1, the V gene TRBV9; D gene unclear. The CDR3 nucleotides are TGTGCCAGCAGCGTAGCCTCCTTGCCTGGCGCGGATGAGCAGTTCTTC. Amino acid sequence: CASSVASLPGADEQFF. Full variable domain (missing parts from reference TRBV9 and TRBJ2-1): DSGVTQTPKHLITATGQRVTLRCSPRSGDLSVYWYQQSLDQGLQFLIQYYNGEERAKGNILERFSAQQFPDLHSELNLSSLELGDSALYFCASSVASLPGADEQFFGPGTRLTVL.